Listed here are 16 T cell receptor beta chains from one sample, sequenced in a study of T cell responses to AZD1222 COVID-19 vaccine. Sequencing was performed with immunoSEQ multiplex PCR; in TCRdb, only in-frame clones are kept and a portion is missing. The sample yields roughly 120,000 clones, approximately 90% seen once. Here the sequenced sample was peripheral blood, taken 28 days after the second AZD1222 dose. The source is an adult who received the AZD1222 COVID-19 vaccine.

The V call is TRBV3-1 (or the pseudogene TRBV3-2), the J call TRBJ2-5, with 8 positions matching TRBD2. CDR3 length equals 14 residues. V trimming: 4 bases; J trimming: 4 bases; junction bases outside the gene matches: 5. CDR1 and CDR2 from the germline V gene are LGHDT and YNNKEL (reference sequence). The DNA for the CDR3 is TGTGCCAGCAGCCCATTAGCGGGATCAGAGACCCAGTACTTC. Encoded protein: CASSPLAGSETQYF.

The chain combines TRBV4-2 with TRBJ2-7; D not resolved. Trimming shortened V by 1 base and J by 6 bases, and 7 bases separated the two germline ends. Germline-derived CDR1 and CDR2 are LGHNA and YNFKEQ. The CDR3 sequence is 12 residues long. The CDR3 DNA sequence: TGTGCCAGCAGCCAAGCCGAGGCCGAGCAGTACTTC. It translates to CASSQAEAEQYF.

Judged by abundance, this clone is medium-sized. The chain couples TRBV4-3 to TRBJ2-2; no definite D call. Germline V gene data show CDR1 as LGHNA and CDR2 as YSLEER. CDR3 length: 14 amino acids. The V end lost 3 bases, the J end lost 0 bases, and 5 bases lay between the germline ends. CDR3 DNA sequence: TGCGCCAGCAGCCAGGCAGCGAACACCGGGGAGCTGTTTTTT. It encodes CASSQAANTGELFF.

The chain uses TRBV9 and TRBJ2-7; 11 bases are shared with TRBD2. The CDR3 consists of 15 residues. Germline V lookup: CDR1 SGDLS, CDR2 YYNGEE. V shed 5 bases and J 7 bases; nucleotides not matched to a gene: 11. The DNA of the CDR3 is TGTGCCAGCAGTCATAGCGGGAGGGCCTCGGGGGAGCAGTACTTC. It encodes CASSHSGRASGEQYF.

Notes on this clone: An end of the junction differs from the germline gene, which may be a read error. The chain recombines TRBV3-1 (or the pseudogene TRBV3-2) with TRBJ2-5, with 7 bases aligning to TRBD2. The CDR3 totals 12 residues. Germline lookup yields CDR1 LGHDT and CDR2 YNNKEL (reference sequence). The CDR3 coding sequence is TGTGCCAGCAGCCAAGGCAGCGGGGACCTCCACTTC. Protein sequence: CASSQGSGDLHF.

The genes are TRBV6-2 or TRBV6-3 and TRBJ2-7, with D maybe TRBD1 (5 bases). CDR1 is MNHEY and CDR2 is SVGEGT in the germline V gene. This CDR3 region has 15 residues. The V end was cut by 5 bases, the J end by 1 base, with 15 bases between. The CDR3 protein is CASSPKRQISYEQYF. CDR3 DNA: TGTGCCAGCAGTCCAAAGCGACAGATTTCCTACGAGCAGTACTTC.

This chain uses TRBV7-9 with TRBJ1-2; the D is unclear. V was pared by 2 bases and J by 3 bases, with 4 bases between. This CDR3 contains 12 residues. Germline CDR1 SEHNR, CDR2 FQNEAQ (reference sequence). The CDR3 region has the DNA TGTGCCAGCAGCTTAACAGACTATGGCTACACCTTC. It encodes CASSLTDYGYTF.

The V and J genes are TRBV9 and TRBJ1-1, with 8 bases identical to TRBD1. CDR3 size: 14 residues. V lost 3 bases and J lost 7; bases outside the gene matches: 8. Germline-derived CDR1 and CDR2 are SGDLS and YYNGEE. Written as DNA, the CDR3 is TGTGCCAGCAGCGCCGACAGGGGAGTAGGTGAAGCTTTCTTT. Translated: CASSADRGVGEAFF.

This sequence joins TRBV5-1 and TRBJ2-4; weak D call: TRBD2 (6 bases). V lost 4 bases and J 4 bases, leaving 18 bases between the germline ends. This CDR3 spans 16 amino acids. Germline CDR1 SGHRS, CDR2 YFSETQ. The CDR3 loop is CASSLQAGQTKNIQYF. CDR3 nucleotide sequence: TGCGCCAGCAGCCTCCAGGCGGGGCAAACTAAAAACATTCAGTACTTC.

The J gene is TRBJ2-5, the V gene TRBV24-1; no clear D. The germline V gene has CDR1 KGHDR and CDR2 SFDVKD. Trimming stripped 2 bases from V and 7 bases from J, with 4 bases between. The CDR3 is made up of 11 amino acids. CDR3 residues: CATSDYGTQYF. The CDR3 nucleotides read TGTGCCACCAGTGATTACGGGACCCAGTACTTC.

This chain uses TRBV7-8 with TRBJ1-1, with D possibly being TRBD1 (6 bases). This CDR3 is 16 amino acids long. The V gene's germline CDR1 is SGHVS and CDR2 FQNEAQ. V gave up 2 bases and J gave up 3 bases, with 16 bases separating them. For the CDR3, the DNA is TGTGCCAGCAGCTTAAGGGTTAGACAGGAAGACACTGAAGCTTTCTTT. Encoded protein: CASSLRVRQEDTEAFF.

The chain links TRBV7-9 to TRBJ1-5; D perhaps matches TRBD1 (5 bases). Germline CDR1 and CDR2: SEHNR and FQNEAQ (reference sequence). V was clipped by 1 base and J by 4 bases, with 11 bases between them. CDR3 length: 15 amino acids. CDR3 amino acids: CASSLDGADNQPQHF. In DNA form, the CDR3 reads TGTGCCAGCAGCTTAGACGGGGCGGATAATCAGCCCCAGCATTTT.

The V gene is TRBV2, the J gene TRBJ2-2; D is unclear. Per the germline V gene, CDR1 is SNHLY and CDR2 is FYNNEI. The V gene lost 7 bases and the J gene lost 6 bases, with 18 bases spanning the gap. This CDR3 has 15 amino acids. The CDR3 DNA is TGTGCCAGCACACCGCTCGACGCCCCCCCCGGGGAGCTGTTTTTT. This gives the protein CASTPLDAPPGELFF.

This clone was found a few times. The genes are TRBV11-2 and TRBJ2-3; unclear D gene. Trimming left V 1 base short and J 0 bases short, with 8 bases between. CDR3 length: 15 residues. CDR1 is SGHAT and CDR2 is FQNNGV in the germline V gene. CDR3 DNA: TGTGCCAGCAGCTTAGTTCAGATTAGCACAGATACGCAGTATTTT. Translation gives CASSLVQISTDTQYF.

A few counts support this clone. The gene calls are TRBV3-1 (or the pseudogene TRBV3-2) and TRBJ2-7; D gene unclear. The germline V and J ends were trimmed by 2 bases and 1 base, with 9 bases remaining between them. The length of the CDR3 is 14 residues. Looked up from germline, CDR1 is LGHDT and CDR2 is YNNKEL (reference sequence). CDR3 region: CASSQPDKSYEQYF. Written as DNA, the CDR3 is TGTGCCAGCAGCCAACCCGACAAGTCCTACGAGCAGTACTTC.

The rearrangement joins TRBV28 to TRBJ2-3; no definite D call. The germline gives CDR1 MDHEN, CDR2 SYDVKM. The CDR3 runs to 15 residues. V was pared by 2 bases and J by 5 bases, with 14 bases between. CDR3 protein: CASSLGVRRLDTQYF. In nucleotides, the CDR3 is TGTGCCAGCAGTTTAGGAGTAAGACGGCTAGATACGCAGTATTTT. Supplemented by reference TRBV28 and TRBJ2-3, the full variable domain reads DVKVTQSSRYLVKRTGEKVFLECVQDMDHENMFWYRQDPGLGLRLIYFSYDVKMKEKGDIPEGYSVSREKKERFSLILESASTNQTSMYLCASSLGVRRLDTQYFGPGTRLTVL.